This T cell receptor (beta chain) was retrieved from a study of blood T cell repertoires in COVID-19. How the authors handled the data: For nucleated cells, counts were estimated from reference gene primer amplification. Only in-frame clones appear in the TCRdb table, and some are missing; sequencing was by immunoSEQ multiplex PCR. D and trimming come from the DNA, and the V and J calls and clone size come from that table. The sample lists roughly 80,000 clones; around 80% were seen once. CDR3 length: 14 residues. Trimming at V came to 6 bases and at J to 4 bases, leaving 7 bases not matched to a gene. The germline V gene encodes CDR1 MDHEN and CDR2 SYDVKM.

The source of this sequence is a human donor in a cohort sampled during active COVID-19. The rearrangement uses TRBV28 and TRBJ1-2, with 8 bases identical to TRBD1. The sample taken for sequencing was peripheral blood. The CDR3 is CASRQTGTGYGYTF. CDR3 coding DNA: TGTGCCAGCAGGCAAACCGGGACAGGCTATGGCTACACCTTC.